These T cell receptor beta chains were read from a single sample in a study of blood T cell repertoires in COVID-19. The data were produced by immunoSEQ multiplex PCR, yet TCRdb's version contains in-frame clones alone and is incomplete. The top ten clones hold about 21% of a sample with approximately 70,000 clones, 70% to 90% of them seen once. The specimen was peripheral blood. These receptors all stem from a human donor in a cohort sampled during active COVID-19. Both conserved end residues are part of each CDR3. Each record gives: CDR3 DNA, CDR3 protein, clone size, J gene, V gene, D gene. A D gene is named only where the DNA matches it firmly. Only part of the rows carry a size: once, few, many, or a class if the clone is expanded.

CDR3nt: TGTGCCAGCAGCCAGTTGGCGGGATACAGCTCCTACAATGAGCAGTTCTTC
CDR3aa: CASSQLAGYSSYNEQFF
abundance: NA
j_gene: TRBJ2-1
v_gene: TRBV28
d_gene: NA

CDR3nt: TGTGCCAGCAGCCAACCCACTAGTGCCAAAGAGACCCAGTACTTC
CDR3aa: CASSQPTSAKETQYF
abundance: NA
j_gene: TRBJ2-5
v_gene: TRBV4-2
d_gene: NA

CDR3nt: TGTGCCAGCAGATACGACAGGGATACCTATAATTCACCCCTCCACTTT
CDR3aa: CASRYDRDTYNSPLHF
abundance: NA
j_gene: TRBJ1-6
v_gene: TRBV27
d_gene: TRBD1

CDR3nt: TGTGCCAGCTCACCTACTCAGGTCTCCTACAATGAGCAGTTCTTC
CDR3aa: CASSPTQVSYNEQFF
abundance: NA
j_gene: TRBJ2-1
v_gene: TRBV18
d_gene: NA

CDR3nt: TGTGCCAGCAGTCTATACAGGGGTATCGATGAGCAGTTCTTC
CDR3aa: CASSLYRGIDEQFF
abundance: NA
j_gene: TRBJ2-1
v_gene: TRBV27
d_gene: TRBD1

CDR3nt: TGTGCCAGCAGCGTAGAACTAGCGGGAAACGCCGGGGAGCTGTTTTTT
CDR3aa: CASSVELAGNAGELFF
abundance: NA
j_gene: TRBJ2-2
v_gene: TRBV9
d_gene: TRBD2

CDR3nt: TGCGCCAGCAGCCAAGCGGCCGGGTTGGGGGCCAACGTCCTGACTTTC
CDR3aa: CASSQAAGLGANVLTF
abundance: NA
j_gene: TRBJ2-6
v_gene: TRBV4-1
d_gene: NA

CDR3nt: TGCGCCAGCAATTCCGGGGGAAGCTCCTACAATGAGCAGTTCTTC
CDR3aa: CASNSGGSSYNEQFF
abundance: NA
j_gene: TRBJ2-1
v_gene: TRBV5-1
d_gene: NA

CDR3nt: TGTGCCAGCTCACCCGTGGGACAGGGGAAAAACATTCAGTACTTC
CDR3aa: CASSPVGQGKNIQYF
abundance: NA
j_gene: TRBJ2-4
v_gene: TRBV18
d_gene: TRBD1

CDR3nt: TGTGCCAGCAGCCCCCCAACCGGGGAGCTGTTTTTT
CDR3aa: CASSPPTGELFF
abundance: NA
j_gene: TRBJ2-2
v_gene: TRBV3-1/TRBV3-2
d_gene: NA

CDR3nt: TGCGCCAGCAGCCAAGGTACTCCCGGAGCGGCCTCCTACAATGAGCAGTTCTTC
CDR3aa: CASSQGTPGAASYNEQFF
abundance: NA
j_gene: TRBJ2-1
v_gene: TRBV4-1
d_gene: NA

CDR3nt: TGTGCCAGCAGCGCCGGGATTATGGTTCAGCCCCAGCATTTT
CDR3aa: CASSAGIMVQPQHF
abundance: once
j_gene: TRBJ1-5
v_gene: TRBV2
d_gene: NA

CDR3nt: TGTGCCAGCAGCCAAGATTCGACAGGGCCCTATGGCTACACCTTC
CDR3aa: CASSQDSTGPYGYTF
abundance: NA
j_gene: TRBJ1-2
v_gene: TRBV4-2
d_gene: TRBD1

CDR3nt: TGTGCCAGCAGTCAGGCGTACCCCAATCAGCCCCAGCATTTT
CDR3aa: CASSQAYPNQPQHF
abundance: NA
j_gene: TRBJ1-5
v_gene: TRBV6-2/TRBV6-3
d_gene: NA

CDR3nt: TGTGCCAGCAGCCGAGGAGGCTACACCGGGGAGCTGTTTTTT
CDR3aa: CASSRGGYTGELFF
abundance: few
j_gene: TRBJ2-2
v_gene: TRBV5-4
d_gene: NA

CDR3nt: TGCAGCGTTGAAGATGGGACTGCAAAGAACACTGAAGCTTTCTTT
CDR3aa: CSVEDGTAKNTEAFF
abundance: NA
j_gene: TRBJ1-1
v_gene: TRBV29-1
d_gene: NA

CDR3nt: TGCAGCGAGACGACGGGACTAGCGGGAACGGATGAGCAGTTCTTC
CDR3aa: CSETTGLAGTDEQFF
abundance: NA
j_gene: TRBJ2-1
v_gene: TRBV29-1
d_gene: TRBD2

CDR3nt: TGCGCCAGCAGCCAAATCCCCAGCGCCACTAGCACAGATACGCAGTATTTT
CDR3aa: CASSQIPSATSTDTQYF
abundance: NA
j_gene: TRBJ2-3
v_gene: TRBV4-1
d_gene: NA

CDR3nt: TGTGCCAGCAGCTTCCGGGCAGGGAGGTTAGAAGAGCAGTACTTC
CDR3aa: CASSFRAGRLEEQYF
abundance: NA
j_gene: TRBJ2-7
v_gene: TRBV7-2
d_gene: NA

CDR3nt: TGTGCCAGCAGTCACCAGGTACCCCCCTACGAGCAGTACTTC
CDR3aa: CASSHQVPPYEQYF
abundance: NA
j_gene: TRBJ2-7
v_gene: TRBV28
d_gene: NA

CDR3nt: TGCGCCAGCAGCTTGGCCGGGGACAGGACCTTGTATGGCTACACCTTC
CDR3aa: CASSLAGDRTLYGYTF
abundance: once
j_gene: TRBJ1-2
v_gene: TRBV5-1
d_gene: TRBD1